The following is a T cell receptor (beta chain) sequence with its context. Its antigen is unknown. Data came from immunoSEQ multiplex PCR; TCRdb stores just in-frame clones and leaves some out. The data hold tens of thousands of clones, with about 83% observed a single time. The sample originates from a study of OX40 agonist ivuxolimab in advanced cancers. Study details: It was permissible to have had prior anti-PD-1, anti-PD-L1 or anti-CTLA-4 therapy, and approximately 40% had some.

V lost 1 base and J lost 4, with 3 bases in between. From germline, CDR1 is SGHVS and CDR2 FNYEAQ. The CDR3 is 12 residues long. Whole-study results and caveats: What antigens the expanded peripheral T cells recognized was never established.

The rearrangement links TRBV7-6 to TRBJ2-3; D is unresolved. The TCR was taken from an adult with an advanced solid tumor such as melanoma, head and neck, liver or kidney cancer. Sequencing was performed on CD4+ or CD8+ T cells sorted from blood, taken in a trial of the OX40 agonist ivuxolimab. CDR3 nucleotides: TGTGCCAGCAGCTTAGTGGCAGATACGCAGTATTTT. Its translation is CASSLVADTQYF.